A single sample gave rise to the 27 T cell receptor beta chains below, sequenced in a study of tumor-infiltrating lymphocytes in primary liver carcinoma. Starting material of 500 ng total RNA yielded TCR beta cDNA via a constant-region primer. ARM-PCR was slightly modified, and three nested multiplex PCR rounds with it gave rise to the TCR beta libraries. Both of the initial two PCR rounds ran for approximately 11 cycles and employed TRBV1-TRBV30 forward primers alongside a C-beta reverse primer. MiXCR, applied by TCRdb to the multiplex PCR reads, yields one record per CDR3 protein. The table records about 54,000 distinct CDR3 sequences, 70% to 75% of them present only once. Starting material for RNA and DNA co-extraction consisted of roughly 19-31 mg of unsorted bulk tissue. Material: liver tumor tissue from sampling region 2. Subset in this sample: tumor region T2, inferior pole. Receptors were obtained from a man in his forties or fifties with primary liver carcinoma and hepatitis B virus infection.

This clonotype has a count of ten or more. The V call is TRBV28, the J call TRBJ1-1, with D possibly matching TRBD1 (5 bases). The CDR3 has 16 amino acids. V shed 8 bases and J shed 0 bases, with 19 bases lying between them. The germline gives CDR1 MDHEN, CDR2 SYDVKM. CDR3 loop: CASGSSLPGLNTEAFF. As DNA, the CDR3 is TGTGCCAGCGGGTCCTCCTTACCAGGGCTGAACACTGAAGCTTTCTTT.

This clonotype was observed at least ten times. The chain joins TRBV28 to TRBJ2-7; D is uncertain. V lost 5 bases, J lost 5 bases, and 19 bases lay in between. Germline-derived CDR1 and CDR2 are MDHEN and SYDVKM. The CDR3 sequence is 15 residues long. Here the CDR3 reads CASSTVDILFDEQYF. Here the CDR3 DNA reads TGTGCCAGCAGTACGGTAGACATCCTATTCGACGAGCAGTACTTC.

The CDR3: CASSQEFPLSGEQYF. The CDR3 DNA follows: TGCGCCAGCAGCCAAGAATTCCCTCTCAGTGGGGAGCAGTACTTC. The rearrangement joins TRBV4-1 to TRBJ2-7, with D unresolved. The CDR3 spans 15 residues. Germline-derived CDR1 and CDR2 are MGHRA and YSYEKL. V lost 0 bases to trimming and J lost 7 bases, with 16 bases between them.

Comment on this clonotype: The final CDR3 position lacks the conserved phenylalanine or tryptophan, pointing to a likely read error. The chain carries TRBV11-2 and TRBJ2-1; 7 bases match TRBD1. The CDR3 runs 13 residues. Germline V CDR1 and CDR2: SGHAT, FQNNGV. CDR3 nucleotides: TGTGCCAGGAGCTCAAGACAGGGAAATGAGCAGTTCCTC. Amino acids: CARSSRQGNEQFL.

Comments on this clonotype: Relative to the germline gene, one junction end is altered; a read error may explain this. The chain joins TRBV29-1 to TRBJ2-5; D perhaps matches TRBD1 (6 bases). The CDR3 sequence is 13 residues long. Looked up from germline, CDR1 is SQVTM and CDR2 is ANQGSEA. CDR3 residues: CNVVGAGEKTHYF. CDR3 sequence (DNA): TGCAACGTTGTAGGGGCAGGGGAAAAGACCCACTACTTC.

Points on this clonotype: A read error may account for a junction end that differs from germline. The chain carries TRBV11-1 and TRBJ1-1; no reliable D call. The CDR3 sequence is 15 residues long. Germline V gives CDR1 SGHAT, CDR2 FQDESV (reference sequence). CDR3 residues: CASSLVAHPNTEAFF. The CDR3 coding sequence is TGCGCCAGCAGCTTAGTCGCACATCCGAACACTGAAGCTTTCTTT.

The genes are TRBV6-5 and TRBJ2-7; 8 bases are a match to TRBD2. The CDR3 is 14 residues long. Germline V gene lookup returns CDR1 MNHEY and CDR2 SVGAGI. CDR3 in DNA: TGTTCATCCAGGCAGGAGGGACTAGCCTACGAGCAGTACTTC. Translation: CSSRQEGLAYEQYF.

As regards this clonotype: A read error may produce the germline difference seen at one junction end. CDR3 nucleotides: TGTGCCAGCACCCACGGGGGCACTGAAGCTCTCTTT. Its protein is CASTHGGTEALF. V is TRBV7-9 and J is TRBJ1-1; a weak D match, TRBD1 (6 bases). Per germline, CDR1 SEHNR and CDR2 FQNEAQ (reference sequence). The CDR3 totals 12 residues.

A note on this clonotype: The junction differs from germline at one of its ends, possibly a read error. This sequence joins TRBV7-8 and TRBJ1-1; D unresolved. The CDR3 length is 12 residues. Looked up from germline, CDR1 is SGHVS and CDR2 is FQNEAQ. DNA of the CDR3: TGTGACAGCAGCCTACAAAACACTGAAGCTTTCTTT. It translates to CDSSLQNTEAFF. Full variable domain (outside the CDR3, taken from reference TRBV7-8 and TRBJ1-1): GAGVSQSPRYKVAKRGQDVALRCDPISGHVSLFWYQQALGQGPEFLTYFQNEAQLDKSGLPSDRFFAERPEGSVSTLKIQRTQQEDSAVYLCDSSLQNTEAFFGQGTRLTVV.

On this clonotype: A much larger clonotype is one base distant, so this may be a read error. V usage is TRBV4-1 and J usage is TRBJ2-3; no clear D gene. V was pared by 6 bases and J by 0 bases, with 7 bases between. Germline CDR1 reads MGHRA; CDR2 reads YSYEKL. The CDR3 loop spans 13 amino acids. CDR3 sequence reads: CASRKISTDTQYF. The DNA for the CDR3 is TGCGCCAGCAGGAAAATTAGCACAGATACGCAGTATTTT.

Note on this clonotype: The junction shows a germline mismatch at one end, possibly a read error. J is TRBJ2-1 and V is TRBV6-6, with a weak D call TRBD2 (5 bases). The CDR3 sequence is 16 residues long. Looked up from germline, CDR1 is MNHNY and CDR2 is SVGAGI (reference sequence). As DNA, the CDR3 is TGTGCCAGCAGTTCCACATATGACCTAACGGGGAATGAGCAGTCCTTC. Its protein is CASSSTYDLTGNEQSF.

By proportion, this clonotype is medium-sized. V gene TRBV11-3 combines with J gene TRBJ2-3; no definite D call. The germline V and J ends were trimmed by 0 bases and 2 bases, with 9 bases remaining between them. There are 15 residues in the CDR3. Germline CDR1 is SGHNT and CDR2 is YENEEA. DNA of the CDR3: TGTGCCAGCAGCTTAGAAGCCCGTCCCACAGATACGCAGTATTTT. This translates into CASSLEARPTDTQYF.

A note on this clonotype: A much larger clonotype is one base distant, so this may be a read error. CDR3 sequence (DNA): TGTGCCAACAGCTCCTCTCTAGGGACCGGCGCGAACTATGGCTACACCTTC. Residues: CANSSSLGTGANYGYTF. The V call is TRBV7-9, the J call TRBJ1-2, with a weak D call TRBD1 (5 bases). CDR3 length equals 17 residues. CDR1 and CDR2 from the germline V gene are SEHNR and FQNEAQ (reference sequence).

On this clonotype: One junction end does not reproduce the germline sequence, and a read error may be involved. The gene calls are TRBV5-1 and TRBJ2-1; D call uncertain. This CDR3 is built from 13 residues. Germline assignment: CDR1 SGHRS and CDR2 YFSETQ. Here the CDR3 reads CASNLGAYNEQFF. DNA for the CDR3: TGCGCCAGCAACTTGGGCGCTTATAATGAGCAGTTCTTC. Based on the CDR3 plus reference TRBV5-1 and TRBJ2-1, the full variable domain is KAGVTQTPRYLIKTRGQQVTLSCSPISGHRSVSWYQQTPGQGLQFLFEYFSETQRNKGNFPGRFSGRQFSNSRSEMNVSTLELGDSALYLCASNLGAYNEQFFGPGTRLTVL.

In the case of this clonotype: An end of the junction differs from the germline gene, which may be a read error. The chain carries TRBV10-3 and TRBJ2-1; TRBD2 matches 13 bases. Germline values: CDR1 ENHRY, CDR2 SYGVKD. The CDR3 has 18 amino acids. This chain's CDR3 is CAVSEGSTGLAGVGERFF. Written as DNA, the CDR3 is TGTGCCGTCAGTGAGGGAAGTACCGGACTAGCGGGAGTAGGTGAGCGGTTCTTC.

The chain has TRBV12-3 or TRBV12-4 and TRBJ1-2; 9 nucleotides line up with TRBD1. The CDR3 runs to 14 residues. The V gene end was trimmed by 9 bases and the J gene end by 6 bases; junction bases not matched to a gene: 11. CDR3 DNA: TGTGCCAGTGGTTTTACGGGGACAGGGAATGGCTACACCTTC. It encodes CASGFTGTGNGYTF.

Remarks on this clonotype: A read error may produce the germline difference seen at one junction end. The chain uses TRBV11-2 and TRBJ2-2; TRBD2 might be the D (5 bases). CDR1 and CDR2 from the germline V gene are SGHAT and FQNNGV. The CDR3 extends over 17 amino acids. The CDR3 bases are TGTGCCAGCAGCGGTGGACTGGCGGAGCGGAACACCGGGGAGCTGTCTTTT. As protein: CASSGGLAERNTGELSF.

The genes are TRBV6-1 and TRBJ2-5; D not certain. The CDR3 consists of 15 residues. Looked up from germline, CDR1 is MNHNS and CDR2 is SASEGT. DNA for the CDR3: TGTGCTGACACTATAGGACGGGTTAACCAAGAGACCCAGTACTTC. Amino acid sequence: CADTIGRVNQETQYF.

Concerning this clonotype itself: Sequence at one end of the junction differs from germline and may be a read error. The chain has TRBV29-1 and TRBJ2-1; the match to TRBD2 covers 7 bases. CDR1 SQVTM and CDR2 ANQGSEA come from the germline V gene. The CDR3 loop spans 14 amino acids. The CDR3 here is CSVLKAGWPNEQFF. In DNA form, the CDR3 reads TGCAGCGTCCTCAAAGCGGGGTGGCCAAATGAACAGTTCTTC.

As to this clonotype: One junction end does not reproduce the germline sequence, and a read error may be involved. J is TRBJ2-7 and V is TRBV10-3; no clear D gene. This CDR3 region has 13 residues. Germline V gene data show CDR1 as ENHRY and CDR2 as SYGVKD. For the CDR3, the DNA is TGTACCATCAGTGAGTCGACTGGGTACGAGCGGTACTTC. It specifies CTISESTGYERYF.

This clonotype showed up just once. Because it lacks the conserved phenylalanine or tryptophan at the end, this CDR3 is likely a read error. The chain joins TRBV6-6 to TRBJ2-1, with 10 positions matching TRBD2. This CDR3 is built from 16 residues. Germline lookup yields CDR1 MNHNY and CDR2 SVGAGI (reference sequence). V shed 0 bases, J shed 9 bases, and the junction held 8 bases outside the gene matches. CDR3 in DNA: TGTGCCAGCAGTTACTCAAGCGGGAGGGCTTGGGTTGAGCAGTTCTTA. Translated: CASSYSSGRAWVEQFL.

This clonotype was found many times. The rearrangement uses TRBV28 and TRBJ2-2; perhaps TRBD1 as D (6 bases). CDR3 length equals 14 residues. Germline assignment: CDR1 MDHEN and CDR2 SYDVKM. Between the trimmed V and J ends, which lost 4 bases and 3 bases, there was a span of 9 bases. CDR3 residues: CASSSGGYTGELFF. DNA of the CDR3: TGTGCCAGCAGTTCTGGGGGCTACACCGGGGAGCTGTTTTTT.

Comments on this clonotype: The conserved phenylalanine or tryptophan normally closing the CDR3 is absent here, so this likely arose from a read error. The chain combines TRBV6-5 with TRBJ2-6; TRBD1 is a possible D gene (5 bases). In germline, CDR1 is MNHEY, CDR2 SVGAGI. There are 16 residues in the CDR3. CDR3 residues: CASSHLGSSGANILTI. In DNA, the CDR3 is TGTGCCAGCAGTCACTTAGGCAGCTCTGGGGCCAACATCCTGACTATC.

Details on this clonotype: At one end the junction does not follow the germline gene, possibly because of a read error. The J gene is TRBJ2-7, the V gene TRBV7-9; TRBD2 agrees at 7 bases. Germline V CDR1 and CDR2: SEHNR, FQNEAQ (reference sequence). This CDR3 is 16 amino acids long. The DNA of the CDR3 is TGTGCCAGCAGCTTAGGGCTAGCGGCCTCCATCTACGAACAGTACTTC. Its protein is CASSLGLAASIYEQYF.

A word on this clonotype: A clone one base away is much larger, so this may be a read error. The chain carries TRBV5-1 and TRBJ2-1, with 11 bases fitting TRBD2. This CDR3 spans 15 amino acids. CDR1 is SGHRS, CDR2 YFSETQ, per germline. CDR3 residues: CASSFLAGGVNERFF. CDR3 coding DNA: TGCGCCAGCAGCTTTCTAGCGGGAGGAGTTAATGAGCGGTTCTTC.

This clonotype counts as medium-sized (0.01 to 0.1%). Here the CDR3 DNA reads TGTGCCAGCAGCTTAGGAGCGGCGAACACCGGGGAGCTGTTTTTT. It encodes CASSLGAANTGELFF. This chain joins TRBV11-2 and TRBJ2-2, with TRBD2 as a possible D gene (5 bases). Trimming removed 1 base from V and 0 bases from J, with 6 bases in between. The germline V gene has CDR1 SGHAT and CDR2 FQNNGV. This CDR3 spans 15 amino acids. Full variable domain (rest looked up from reference TRBV11-2 and TRBJ2-2): EAGVAQSPRYKIIEKRQSVAFWCNPISGHATLYWYQQILGQGPKLLIQFQNNGVVDDSQLPKDRFSAERLKGVDSTLKIQPAKLEDSAVYLCASSLGAANTGELFFGEGSRLTVL.

A word on this clonotype: Given the absence of the conserved phenylalanine or tryptophan at the CDR3 end, a read error is likely. This chain connects TRBV12-3 or TRBV12-4 to TRBJ2-1; D might be TRBD2 (6 bases). CDR3 size: 14 residues. The ends were cut back, 5 bases at V and 8 bases at J, with 16 bases in the middle. The DNA of the CDR3 is TGTGCCAGCAGTCTACCCCCGTCTAGCGATGAGCAGTTCTTG. Translating it yields CASSLPPSSDEQFL.